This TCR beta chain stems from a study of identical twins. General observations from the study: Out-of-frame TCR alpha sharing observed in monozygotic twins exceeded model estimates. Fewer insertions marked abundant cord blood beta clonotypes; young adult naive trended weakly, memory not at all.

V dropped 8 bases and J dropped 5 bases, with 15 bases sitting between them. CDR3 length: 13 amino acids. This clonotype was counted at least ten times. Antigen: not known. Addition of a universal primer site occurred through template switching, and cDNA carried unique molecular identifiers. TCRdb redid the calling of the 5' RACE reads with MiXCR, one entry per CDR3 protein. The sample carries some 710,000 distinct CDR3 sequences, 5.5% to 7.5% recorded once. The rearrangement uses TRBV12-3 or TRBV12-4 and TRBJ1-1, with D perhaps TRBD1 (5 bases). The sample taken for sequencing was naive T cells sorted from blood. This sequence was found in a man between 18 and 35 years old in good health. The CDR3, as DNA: TGTGCCAGCGTTTGGGGGGGTGGGACTGAAGCTTTCTTT. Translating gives CASVWGGGTEAFF.